Following are 23 T cell receptor beta chains from one sample sequenced in a study of early T cells in non-severe SARS-CoV-2 infection (dated by TCRdb to the early 2020s). Receptor libraries were prepared by 5' RACE. The instrument was a NextSeq 500. TCRdb handled the public reads itself, with Q25 trimming in fastp and clone calling in MiXCR, and kept productive beta chains. Entries are consolidated by CDR3 protein sequence, retaining the most common genes and DNA. The sample records 21,000 or so distinct CDR3 sequences, 4.5% to 5.5% of which are singletons. Together, the top ten hold over 8.5% of the sample. Sequencing used whole blood. The receptors shown here come from an adult who was a healthcare worker with PCR-confirmed SARS-CoV-2 infection or an uninfected control (not recorded which).

This clonotype was found a few times. The chain employs TRBV19 and TRBJ2-3; no clear D gene. This CDR3 comprises 11 residues. With 1 base removed from V and 5 bases from J, the gap between germline ends came to 1 base. Germline-derived CDR1 and CDR2 are LNHDA and SQIVND (reference sequence). CDR3 sequence reads: CASSIGDTQYF. CDR3 bases: TGTGCCAGTAGTATAGGAGATACGCAGTATTTT.

This clonotype was detected many times. This chain uses TRBV6-1 with TRBJ2-7, with TRBD1 matching over 11 bases. Germline V gene sequence: CDR1 MNHNS, CDR2 SASEGT. The CDR3 has 15 amino acids. With V trimmed by 7 bases and J by 0 bases, 5 bases remained unmatched. The DNA of the CDR3 is TGTGCCAGCATGCGGGGGACAGGGGGCTCCTACGAGCAGTACGTC. This encodes CASMRGTGGSYEQYV.

The V gene is TRBV7-9, the J gene TRBJ1-6; a weak D match, TRBD1 (6 bases). V was trimmed by 5 bases and J by 9 bases, leaving 11 bases between them. In germline, CDR1 is SEHNR, CDR2 FQNEAQ (reference sequence). The CDR3 spans 13 residues. The CDR3 sequence: CASSPQQGSPLHF. The CDR3 coding sequence is TGTGCCAGCAGCCCACAACAGGGTTCACCCCTCCACTTT.

As for this clonotype: One base away lies a much larger clone, so this may be a sequencing read error. The rearrangement uses TRBV5-4 and TRBJ2-2; D is uncertain. The V and J ends lost 4 bases and 4 bases respectively, with 8 bases between them. CDR1 and CDR2 (germline): SGHNT, YYREEE (reference sequence). The CDR3 extends over 13 amino acids. The CDR3 bases are TGTGCCAGCAGCCTGGCTGGCACCGGGGAGCTGTTTTTT. Its translation is CASSLAGTGELFF.

In this sample, this clonotype turned up many times. The rearrangement joins TRBV28 to TRBJ2-1; D not resolved. The CDR3 length is 15 residues. The V and J ends lost 8 bases and 1 base respectively, with 15 bases between them. Germline V gene sequence: CDR1 MDHEN, CDR2 SYDVKM. The CDR3 sequence is CASSSRRRSYNEQFF. The CDR3 nucleotides are TGTGCCAGCTCATCGAGGCGACGGTCCTACAATGAGCAGTTCTTC.

This clonotype occurred many times. J is TRBJ2-5 and V is TRBV28; maybe TRBD2 (5 bases). The CDR3 spans 14 residues. Trimming stripped 6 bases from V and 0 bases from J, with 11 bases between. Germline-derived CDR1 and CDR2 are MDHEN and SYDVKM. Here the CDR3 DNA reads TGTGCCAGCAGGGGAGATGACTACCAAGAGACCCAGTACTTC. This sequence encodes CASRGDDYQETQYF.

In its sample, this clonotype was seen many times. The V call is TRBV5-1, the J call TRBJ2-7; 7 nucleotides agree with TRBD1. Trimming cost V 0 bases and J 2 bases; bases outside gene matches: 5. Germline V CDR1 and CDR2: SGHRS, YFSETQ. The CDR3 totals 15 residues. The CDR3 region is CASSLAPGQAYEQYV. CDR3 nucleotides: TGCGCCAGCAGCTTGGCCCCAGGACAGGCCTACGAGCAGTACGTC.

In this sample, this clonotype turned up many times. This sequence joins TRBV25-1 and TRBJ2-3; 7 bases fit TRBD2. The germline gives CDR1 MGHDK, CDR2 SYGVNS. This CDR3 has 15 amino acids. Trimming took 5 bases from V and 2 from J; bases not matched to a gene: 7. CDR3 protein: CASSRTSLATDTQYF. The CDR3 nucleotides are TGTGCCAGCAGTAGGACTAGTCTGGCCACAGATACGCAGTATTTT.

This clonotype was recorded many times. The CDR3 here is CASSPAAGTAEAFF. As DNA, the CDR3 is TGCGCCAGCAGCCCGGCCGCCGGTACAGCTGAAGCTTTCTTT. V usage is TRBV5-1 and J usage is TRBJ1-1; D not resolved. CDR3 size: 14 residues. Germline CDR1 SGHRS, CDR2 YFSETQ. V shed 4 bases and J shed 6 bases, with 16 bases lying between them.

The chain recombines TRBV28 with TRBJ2-2; weak D call: TRBD2 (6 bases). The CDR3 has 19 residues. Trimming removed 4 bases from V and 3 bases from J, with 24 bases in between. Per germline, CDR1 MDHEN and CDR2 SYDVKM. For the CDR3, the DNA is TGTGCCAGCAGTTCAAGGGGTCCAGCGGGCTTTGGGGACACCGGGGAGCTGTTTTTT. Translated: CASSSRGPAGFGDTGELFF.

At least ten counts were recorded for this clonotype. The chain combines TRBV4-3 with TRBJ2-1; weak D call: TRBD2 (5 bases). This CDR3 comprises 14 residues. Germline assignment: CDR1 LGHNA and CDR2 YSLEER. V was clipped by 0 bases and J by 6 bases, with 9 bases between them. The DNA for the CDR3 is TGCGCCAGCAGCCAAGATTTCCGGGGCAATGAGCAGTTCTTC. The encoded protein is CASSQDFRGNEQFF.

This clonotype was detected ten times or more. V gene TRBV7-8 combines with J gene TRBJ1-5, with TRBD1 as a possible D gene (6 bases). CDR3 length: 15 residues. From germline, CDR1 is SGHVS and CDR2 FQNEAQ. The V gene lost 4 bases and the J gene lost 0 bases, with 10 bases spanning the gap. In DNA form, the CDR3 reads TGTGCCAGCAGCTCCGGACAGTCTAGCAATCAGCCCCAGCATTTT. Translated, it gives CASSSGQSSNQPQHF.

This clonotype was counted a few times. The chain has TRBV7-9 and TRBJ1-1; D ambiguous. The CDR3 is 14 amino acids. The germline gives CDR1 SEHNR, CDR2 FQNEAQ (reference sequence). V was trimmed by 5 bases and J by 5 bases, leaving 15 bases between them. DNA of the CDR3: TGTGCCAGCAGCCCCGGTCCAGGCCTGACTGAAGCTTTCTTT. Translated, it gives CASSPGPGLTEAFF.

The gene calls are TRBV11-2 and TRBJ2-2; D ambiguous. The CDR3 has 14 amino acids. Germline loops: CDR1 SGHAT, CDR2 FQNNGV. Trimming left V 6 bases short and J 0 bases short, with 8 bases between. Here the CDR3 DNA reads TGTGCCAGCAGTTTAATCGCGAACACCGGGGAGCTGTTTTTT. Translated: CASSLIANTGELFF. The whole variable domain, remainder taken from reference TRBV11-2 and TRBJ2-2, is EAGVAQSPRYKIIEKRQSVAFWCNPISGHATLYWYQQILGQGPKLLIQFQNNGVVDDSQLPKDRFSAERLKGVDSTLKIQPAKLEDSAVYLCASSLIANTGELFFGEGSRLTVL.

This clonotype was seen at least ten times. This rearrangement joins TRBV6-4 to TRBJ2-2; no clear D gene. This CDR3 has 14 amino acids. Trimming removed 3 bases from V and 1 base from J, with 6 bases in between. CDR1 is MRHNA and CDR2 is SNTAGT in the germline V gene. CDR3 protein: CASSEELNTGELFF. For the CDR3, the DNA is TGTGCCAGCAGTGAGGAGTTGAACACCGGGGAGCTGTTTTTT.

There are many counts of this clonotype. The chain is built from TRBV12-3 or TRBV12-4 and TRBJ2-1, with D perhaps matching TRBD1 (6 bases). The CDR3 has 20 residues. V was cut by 3 bases and J by 2 bases, with 26 bases left in between. The CDR3 DNA is TGTGCCAGCAGTTTGATTTTCGGGCGTTCAATGGGGGCTACCTACAATGAGCAGTTCTTC. Its protein product is CASSLIFGRSMGATYNEQFF.

J is TRBJ2-7 and V is TRBV7-9, with D possibly being TRBD1 or TRBD2 (5 bases each). Germline V gene sequence: CDR1 SEHNR, CDR2 FQNEAQ (reference sequence). The CDR3 length is 16 residues. V was trimmed by 1 base and J by 1 base, leaving 14 bases between them. CDR3 sequence (DNA): TGTGCCAGCAGCTTAGGTTTGGGGGATAGATCCTACGAGCAGTACGTC. This sequence encodes CASSLGLGDRSYEQYV.

This clonotype was counted at least ten times. The CDR3 loop is CSARDILAGTIMSTQYF. CDR3 nucleotide sequence: TGCAGTGCTAGAGATATCCTAGCGGGAACTATTATGTCGACCCAGTACTTC. The rearrangement joins TRBV20-1 to TRBJ2-5; 9 bases fit TRBD2. J lost 7 bases, V lost 0 bases, and 15 bases had no gene match. CDR3 length: 17 residues. Germline CDR1 is DFQATT and CDR2 is SNEGSKA (reference sequence).

This clonotype was detected a few times. The chain couples TRBV5-1 to TRBJ2-6; the D gene could be TRBD1 or TRBD2 (6 bases each). The CDR3 totals 19 residues. The germline V and J ends were trimmed by 4 bases and 0 bases, with 20 bases remaining between them. Germline CDR1 SGHRS, CDR2 YFSETQ. The CDR3 protein is CASSQGQGGSRSGANVLTF. CDR3 bases: TGCGCCAGCAGCCAGGGACAAGGGGGGTCGCGCTCTGGGGCCAACGTCCTGACTTTC.

Ten or more counts support this clonotype. V gene TRBV3-1 combines with J gene TRBJ1-3; maybe TRBD1 (6 bases). CDR3 length: 14 residues. CDR1 and CDR2 from the germline V gene are LGHDT and YNNKEL (reference sequence). Trimming shortened V by 3 bases and J by 7 bases, and 13 bases separated the two germline ends. The CDR3 here is CASSQYREGNTIYF. In nucleotides, the CDR3 is TGTGCCAGCAGCCAGTACAGGGAGGGGAACACCATATATTTT.

This clonotype was picked up many times. The V and J genes are TRBV7-9 and TRBJ2-7, with 8 bases identical to TRBD2. V was pared by 6 bases and J by 6 bases, with 10 bases of the junction left unmatched. The CDR3 contains 14 residues. CDR1 and CDR2 (germline): SEHNR, FQNEAQ (reference sequence). CDR3 bases: TGTGCCAGCAGATCCGACGTGGCGGGAGGCGAGCAGTACGTC. Its translation: CASRSDVAGGEQYV.

This chain links TRBV19 with TRBJ2-2; D call uncertain. Trimming left V 9 bases short and J 1 base short, with 12 bases between. The CDR3 runs 14 residues. Germline lookup yields CDR1 LNHDA and CDR2 SQIVND (reference sequence). The CDR3: CASMDGRNTGELFF. The CDR3 DNA follows: TGTGCCAGCATGGACGGTAGGAACACCGGGGAGCTGTTTTTT.

This clonotype was seen at least ten times. The chain couples TRBV6-5 to TRBJ1-6; no clear D. Germline V lookup: CDR1 MNHEY, CDR2 SVGAGI. This CDR3 has 17 amino acids. Trimming removed 2 bases at V and 10 bases at J, with 21 bases between. This chain's CDR3 is CASSYGVAISKISPLHF. DNA of the CDR3: TGTGCCAGCAGTTACGGGGTGGCGATAAGCAAAATATCACCCCTCCACTTT.